These 13 T cell receptor beta chains came from one sample sequenced in a study of T cell responses to AZD1222 COVID-19 vaccine. Clones were read by immunoSEQ multiplex PCR, and TCRdb kept only the in-frame ones, dropping some. The sample lists roughly 140,000 clones, around 88% seen once, with approximately 3.6% in the top ten. Specimen: peripheral blood, collected on day 0 of MenACWY control vaccination. The receptors derive from an adult in good health.

The chain carries TRBV15 and TRBJ2-1; no reliable D call. The CDR3 consists of 15 residues. V was trimmed by 0 bases and J by 1 base, leaving 7 bases between them. From germline, CDR1 is LNHNV and CDR2 YYDKDF (reference sequence). The CDR3 bases are TGTGCCACCAGCAGAGATTCGAGGTCCTACAATGAGCAGTTCTTC. Its translation: CATSRDSRSYNEQFF.

The chain combines TRBV5-8 with TRBJ1-4, with TRBD1 identical over 9 bases. Germline V gene sequence: CDR1 SGHTS, CDR2 YDEGEE. V was clipped by 4 bases and J by 3 bases; unmatched bases: 7. There are 16 residues in the CDR3. The CDR3 nucleotides read TGTGCCAGCAGCAAAACAGGGGGCATTGCTAATGAAAAACTGTTTTTT. This sequence encodes CASSKTGGIANEKLFF.

The CDR3 spells CASSLPNTEAFF. In DNA, the CDR3 is TGTGCCAGCAGCCTACCTAACACTGAAGCTTTCTTT. The chain links TRBV5-7 to TRBJ1-1; D call uncertain. TRBV5-7 is assigned to the ORF class and has an uncertain function. The CDR3 length is 12 residues. Between the trimmed V and J ends, which lost 4 bases and 2 bases, there was a span of 6 bases.

The CDR3 DNA is TGTGCCAGCAGCCCACCGGGACTAGCGGCAGATACGCAGTATTTT. Its translation: CASSPPGLAADTQYF. The rearrangement joins TRBV7-3 to TRBJ2-3, with TRBD2 identical over 11 bases. The CDR3 length is 15 residues. Germline CDR1 and CDR2: SGHTA and FQGTGA. The trim removed 5 bases at V and 4 bases at J, leaving 5 bases unmatched.

The genes are TRBV2 and TRBJ1-1, with a tentative D call TRBD1 (6 bases). V shed 3 bases and J shed 0 bases, with 8 bases lying between them. This CDR3 has 14 residues. Germline values: CDR1 SNHLY, CDR2 FYNNEI. In DNA form, the CDR3 reads TGTGCCAGCAGTGAGGACAGATTGAACACTGAAGCTTTCTTT. Its translation: CASSEDRLNTEAFF.

CDR3 nucleotide sequence: TGTGCCAGCAGCCCGGGACAGAATTCACCCCTCCACTTT. It translates to CASSPGQNSPLHF. The chain combines TRBV9 with TRBJ1-6; 7 bases align to TRBD1. The CDR3 totals 13 residues. Looked up from germline, CDR1 is SGDLS and CDR2 is YYNGEE. V lost 4 bases, J lost 7 bases, and 2 bases stayed unmatched.

CDR3: CASSVNNSPLHF. CDR3 nucleotide sequence: TGTGCCAGCAGCGTAAATAATTCACCCCTCCACTTT. V usage is TRBV9 and J usage is TRBJ1-6; D gene uncertain. CDR1 is SGDLS and CDR2 is YYNGEE in the germline V gene. Trimming shortened V by 1 base and J by 5 bases, and 1 base separated the two germline ends. The CDR3 is 12 amino acids.

The V call is TRBV5-1, the J call TRBJ2-1; possible D gene TRBD2, 6 bases. The CDR3 totals 15 residues. CDR1 is SGHRS and CDR2 is YFSETQ in the germline V gene. The ends were cut back, 0 bases at V and 5 bases at J, with 12 bases in the middle. This chain's CDR3 is CASSLVVGSNNEQFF. The DNA for the CDR3 is TGCGCCAGCAGCTTGGTGGTCGGGAGCAACAATGAGCAGTTCTTC.

The rearrangement links TRBV3-1 (or the pseudogene TRBV3-2) to TRBJ2-5; D possibly corresponds to TRBD1 (6 bases). This CDR3 contains 16 residues. Germline values: CDR1 LGHDT, CDR2 YNNKEL (reference sequence). V lost 4 bases and J 2 bases, leaving 17 bases between the germline ends. The CDR3, as DNA: TGTGCCAGCAGCCGTTCCTGGACACAGGGTCAAGAGACCCAGTACTTC. Translating it yields CASSRSWTQGQETQYF.

The chain links TRBV7-2 to TRBJ1-6; D unresolved. Per germline, CDR1 SGHTA and CDR2 FQGNSA. The CDR3 totals 14 residues. V lost 1 base and J 6 bases, leaving 7 bases between the germline ends. CDR3: CASSLGNFNSPLHF. CDR3 nucleotide sequence: TGTGCCAGCAGCTTAGGGAACTTTAATTCACCCCTCCACTTT. Variable domain in full (rest from reference TRBV7-2 and TRBJ1-6): GAGVSQSPSNKVTEKGKDVELRCDPISGHTALYWYRQSLGQGLEFLIYFQGNSAPDKSGLPSDRFSAERTGGSVSTLTIQRTQQEDSAVYLCASSLGNFNSPLHFGNGTRLTVT.

This chain uses TRBV19 with TRBJ1-2; 9 bases are a match to TRBD1. This CDR3 comprises 15 residues. CDR1 is LNHDA, CDR2 SQIVND, per germline (reference sequence). V lost 5 bases, J lost 5 bases, and 9 bases stayed unmatched. CDR3: CASSANRGLGYGYTF. Written as DNA, the CDR3 is TGTGCCAGTAGTGCCAACAGGGGGCTTGGGTATGGCTACACCTTC.

This sequence joins TRBV3-1 (or the pseudogene TRBV3-2) and TRBJ1-2; TRBD1 matches 7 bases. Germline V CDR1 and CDR2: LGHDT, YNNKEL (reference sequence). Trimming cost V 7 bases and J 0 bases; bases outside gene matches: 2. This CDR3 is built from 13 residues. For the CDR3, the DNA is TGTGCCAGCAACGACAGGGCTAACTATGGCTACACCTTC. It codes for CASNDRANYGYTF.

This clone was observed once. The chain carries TRBV28 and TRBJ2-7; 9 bases are a match to TRBD1. There are 14 residues in the CDR3. Looked up from germline, CDR1 is MDHEN and CDR2 is SYDVKM. J gave up 6 bases and V 5 bases, and 8 bases lay outside the gene matches. The DNA for the CDR3 is TGTGCCAGCAGTCTGGGACAGGGTGGTGGCGAGCAGTACTTC. It encodes CASSLGQGGGEQYF.